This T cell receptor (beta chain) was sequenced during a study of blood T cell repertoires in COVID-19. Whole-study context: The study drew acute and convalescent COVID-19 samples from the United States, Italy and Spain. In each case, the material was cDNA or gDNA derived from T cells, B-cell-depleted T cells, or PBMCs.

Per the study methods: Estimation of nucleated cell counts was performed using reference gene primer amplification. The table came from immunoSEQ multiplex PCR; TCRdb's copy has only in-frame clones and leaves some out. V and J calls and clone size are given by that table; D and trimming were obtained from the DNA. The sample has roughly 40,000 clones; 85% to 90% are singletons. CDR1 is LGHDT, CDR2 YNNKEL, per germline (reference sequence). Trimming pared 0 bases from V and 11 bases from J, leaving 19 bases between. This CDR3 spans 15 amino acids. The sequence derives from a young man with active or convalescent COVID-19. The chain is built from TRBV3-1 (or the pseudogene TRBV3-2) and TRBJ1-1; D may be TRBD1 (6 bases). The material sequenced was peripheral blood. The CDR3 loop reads CASSQDLVNRVGAFF. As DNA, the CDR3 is TGTGCCAGCAGCCAAGATCTGGTGAACAGGGTAGGGGCTTTCTTT.